This TCR beta chain emerged from a study of identical twins. In TCRdb, the 5' RACE reads were re-called with MiXCR into one record per CDR3 protein. The sample includes fewer than 550,000 distinct CDR3 sequences, nearly 15% of them seen just once. The V gene's germline CDR1 is SGHVS and CDR2 FNYEAQ. V gave up 3 bases and J gave up 5 bases; unmatched junction bases: 7. This CDR3 is built from 16 residues. Everyone who donated was a healthy Caucasian. The sample was also linked to a second study, of yellow fever vaccine responses in identical twins.

This TCR was sampled from a woman aged 18-30 years in good health. Source material: CD4+ T cells sorted from blood. J is TRBJ2-5 and V is TRBV7-6; TRBD2 agrees at 12 bases. CDR3: CASSLATSGGMETQYF. In nucleotides, the CDR3 is TGTGCCAGCAGCTTGGCGACTAGCGGGGGAATGGAGACCCAGTACTTC. Using reference TRBV7-6 and TRBJ2-5 for the parts outside the CDR3, the full variable domain is GAGVSQSPRYKVTKRGQDVALRCDPISGHVSLYWYRQALGQGPEFLTYFNYEAQQDKSGLPNDRFSAERPEGSISTLTIQRTEQRDSAMYRCASSLATSGGMETQYFGPGTRLLVL.